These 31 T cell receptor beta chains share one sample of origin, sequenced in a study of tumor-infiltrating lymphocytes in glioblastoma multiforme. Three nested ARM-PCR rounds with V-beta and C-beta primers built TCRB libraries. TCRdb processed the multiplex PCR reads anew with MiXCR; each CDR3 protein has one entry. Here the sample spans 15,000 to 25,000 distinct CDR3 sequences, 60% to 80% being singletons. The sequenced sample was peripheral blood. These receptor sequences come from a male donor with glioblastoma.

The CDR3 protein is CASSNCIDTQYF. For the CDR3, the DNA is TGTGCCAGCAGCAACTGCATAGATACGCAGTATTTT. V is TRBV11-1 and J is TRBJ2-3; D not resolved. Germline CDR1 and CDR2: SGHAT and FQDESV (reference sequence). The CDR3 consists of 12 residues. Trimming removed 5 bases from V and 5 bases from J, with 8 bases in between.

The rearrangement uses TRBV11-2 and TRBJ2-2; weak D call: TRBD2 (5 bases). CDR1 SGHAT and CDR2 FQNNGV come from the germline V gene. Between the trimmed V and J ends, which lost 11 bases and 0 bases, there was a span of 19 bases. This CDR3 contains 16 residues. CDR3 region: CAGIITSGTNTGELFF. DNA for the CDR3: TGTGCCGGCATCATCACAAGCGGAACGAACACCGGGGAGCTGTTTTTT.

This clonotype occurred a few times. This CDR3 reads CAWSFSRIEAFF. The CDR3 DNA sequence: TGTGCCTGGAGTTTTTCACGTATTGAGGCTTTCTTT. The chain combines TRBV30 with TRBJ1-1; unclear D gene. The length of the CDR3 is 12 residues. The V end was cut by 2 bases, the J end by 11 bases, with 15 bases between. Germline CDR1 GTSNPN, CDR2 SVGIG (reference sequence).

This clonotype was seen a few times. CDR3 protein: CASSFQGCGETQYF. CDR3 nucleotide sequence: TGTGCCAGCAGCTTCCAGGGGTGTGGAGAGACCCAGTACTTC. The chain carries TRBV11-2 and TRBJ2-5, with a weak D call TRBD1 (6 bases). Germline V CDR1 and CDR2: SGHAT, FQNNGV. V was trimmed by 3 bases and J by 4 bases, leaving 12 bases between them. The CDR3 sequence is 14 residues long.

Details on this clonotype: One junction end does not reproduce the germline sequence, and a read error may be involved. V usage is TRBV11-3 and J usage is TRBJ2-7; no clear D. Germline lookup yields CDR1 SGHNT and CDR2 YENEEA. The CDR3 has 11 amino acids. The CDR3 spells CVSSLDPEKYF. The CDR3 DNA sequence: TGTGTCAGCAGCTTAGATCCGGAAAAGTACTTC.

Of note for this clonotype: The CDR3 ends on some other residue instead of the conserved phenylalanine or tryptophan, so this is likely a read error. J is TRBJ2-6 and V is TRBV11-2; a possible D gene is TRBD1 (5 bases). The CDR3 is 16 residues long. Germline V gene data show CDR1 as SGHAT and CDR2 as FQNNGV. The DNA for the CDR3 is TGTGCCAGCAGCTACACCCAGTGGTTTGGGGCCAGCGTCCTGACTGTC. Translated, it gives CASSYTQWFGASVLTV.

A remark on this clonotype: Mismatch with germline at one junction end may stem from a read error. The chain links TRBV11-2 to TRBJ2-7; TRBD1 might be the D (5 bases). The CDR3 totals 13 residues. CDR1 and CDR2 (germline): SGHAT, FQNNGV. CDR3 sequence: CDSSLTDSYEQYF. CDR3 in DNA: TGTGACAGCAGCTTGACAGACTCCTACGAGCAGTACTTC.

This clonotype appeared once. DNA for the CDR3: TGTGCCAGCAGTTTGATAGGGGGGAATCAGCCCCAGCATTTT. It encodes CASSLIGGNQPQHF. The V gene is TRBV2, the J gene TRBJ1-5; D perhaps matches TRBD1 (6 bases). Germline assignment: CDR1 SNHLY and CDR2 FYNNEI. Trimming took off 5 bases at V and 4 bases at J, with 12 bases between the two ends. The CDR3 runs 14 residues.

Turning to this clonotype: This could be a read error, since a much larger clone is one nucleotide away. CDR3 DNA sequence: TGCGCCAGCAGCTGGGACAGGGAATACGGTGAGCAGTACTTC. It specifies CASSWDREYGEQYF. J is TRBJ2-1 and V is TRBV5-1; 9 bases line up with TRBD1. The end of the DNA is better explained by TRBJ2-7, so the J call may be wrong. The germline V gene encodes CDR1 SGHRS and CDR2 YFSETQ. CDR3 length: 14 amino acids.

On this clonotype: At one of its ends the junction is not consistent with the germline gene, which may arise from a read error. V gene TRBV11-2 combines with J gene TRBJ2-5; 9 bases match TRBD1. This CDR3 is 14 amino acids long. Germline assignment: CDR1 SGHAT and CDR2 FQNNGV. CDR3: CQQLITGGFETQYF. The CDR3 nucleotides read TGCCAGCAGCTTATTACAGGGGGCTTTGAGACCCAGTACTTC.

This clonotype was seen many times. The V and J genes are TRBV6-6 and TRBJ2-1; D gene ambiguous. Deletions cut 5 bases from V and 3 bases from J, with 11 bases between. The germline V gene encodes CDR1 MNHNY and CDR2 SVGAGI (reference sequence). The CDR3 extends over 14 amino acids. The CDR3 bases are TGTGCCAGCAGTCCCCTTGGGCTCTACAATGAGCAGTTCTTC. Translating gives CASSPLGLYNEQFF.

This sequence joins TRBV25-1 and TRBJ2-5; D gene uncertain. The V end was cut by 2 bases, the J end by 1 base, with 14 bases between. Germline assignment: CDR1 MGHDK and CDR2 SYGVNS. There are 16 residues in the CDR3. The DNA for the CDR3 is TGTGCCAGCAGTGAACCGTTCCCGGCAGGCCAAGAGACCCAGTACTTC. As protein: CASSEPFPAGQETQYF.

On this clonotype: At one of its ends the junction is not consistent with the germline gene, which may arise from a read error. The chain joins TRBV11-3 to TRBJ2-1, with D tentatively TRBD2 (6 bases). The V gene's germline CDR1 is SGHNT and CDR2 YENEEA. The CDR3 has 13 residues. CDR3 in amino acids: CASSSMGEAEQFF. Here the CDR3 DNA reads TGCGCCAGCAGCTCGATGGGGGAGGCTGAGCAGTTCTTC.

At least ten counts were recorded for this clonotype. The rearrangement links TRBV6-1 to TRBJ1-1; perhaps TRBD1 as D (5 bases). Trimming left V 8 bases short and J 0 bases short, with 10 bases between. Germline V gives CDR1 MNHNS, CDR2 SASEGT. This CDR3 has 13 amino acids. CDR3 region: CASERGMNTEAFF. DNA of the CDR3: TGTGCCAGCGAGCGGGGGATGAACACTGAAGCTTTCTTT.

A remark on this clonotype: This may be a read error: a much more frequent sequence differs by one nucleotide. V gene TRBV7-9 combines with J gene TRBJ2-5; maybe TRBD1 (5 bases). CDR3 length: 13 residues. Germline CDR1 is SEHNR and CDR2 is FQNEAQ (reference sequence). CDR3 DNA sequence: TGTGCCAGCAGCCAGGACGGACAAGGGACCCAGTACTTC. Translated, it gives CASSQDGQGTQYF. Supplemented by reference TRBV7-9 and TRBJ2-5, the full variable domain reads DTGVSQNPRHKITKRGQNVTFRCDPISEHNRLYWYRQTLGQGPEFLTYFQNEAQLEKSRLLSDRFSAERPKGSFSTLEIQRTEQGDSAMYLCASSQDGQGTQYFGPGTRLLVL.

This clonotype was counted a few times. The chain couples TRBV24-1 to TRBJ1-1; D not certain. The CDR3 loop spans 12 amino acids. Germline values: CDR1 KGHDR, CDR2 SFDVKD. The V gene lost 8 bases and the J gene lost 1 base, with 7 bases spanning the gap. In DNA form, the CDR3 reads TGTGCCACCACTGTTAAGAACACTGAAGCTTTCTTT. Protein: CATTVKNTEAFF.

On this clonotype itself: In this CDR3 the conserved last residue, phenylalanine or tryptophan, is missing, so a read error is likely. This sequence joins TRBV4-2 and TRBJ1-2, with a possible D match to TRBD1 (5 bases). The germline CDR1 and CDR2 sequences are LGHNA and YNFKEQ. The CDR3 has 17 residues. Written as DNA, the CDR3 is TGTGTCAGCAGCCAAGAGAGGCAGGACATCTTAGGCTATGGCTACACCTCC. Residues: CVSSQERQDILGYGYTS.

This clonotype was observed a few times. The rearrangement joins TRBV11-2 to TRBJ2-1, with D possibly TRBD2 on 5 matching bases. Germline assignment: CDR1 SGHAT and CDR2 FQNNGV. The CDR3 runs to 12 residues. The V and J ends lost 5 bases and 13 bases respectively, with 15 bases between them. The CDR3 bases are TGTGCCAGCAGCATAGGGAGCGGCGGACAGTTCTTC. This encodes CASSIGSGGQFF.

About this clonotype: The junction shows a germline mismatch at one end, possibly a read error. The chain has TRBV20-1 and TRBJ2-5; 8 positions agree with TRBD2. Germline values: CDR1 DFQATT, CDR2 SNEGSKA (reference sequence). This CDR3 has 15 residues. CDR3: CSARDLVLAEETQYF. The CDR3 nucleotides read TGCAGTGCTAGAGATTTGGTACTAGCGGAAGAGACCCAGTACTTT.

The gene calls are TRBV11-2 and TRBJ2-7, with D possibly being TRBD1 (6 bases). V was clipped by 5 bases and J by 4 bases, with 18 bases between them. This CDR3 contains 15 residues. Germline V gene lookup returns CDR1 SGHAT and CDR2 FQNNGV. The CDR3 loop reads CASSQLTGHAYEQYF. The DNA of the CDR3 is TGTGCCAGCAGCCAGCTAACGGGACACGCGTACGAGCAGTACTTC.

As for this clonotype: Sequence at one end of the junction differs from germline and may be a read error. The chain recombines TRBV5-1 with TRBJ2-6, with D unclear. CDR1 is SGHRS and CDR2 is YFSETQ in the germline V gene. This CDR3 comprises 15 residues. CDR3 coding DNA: TGCGCCAGCAACTTGTTATACTCTTGGGCCAACGTCCTGACTTTC. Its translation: CASNLLYSWANVLTF.

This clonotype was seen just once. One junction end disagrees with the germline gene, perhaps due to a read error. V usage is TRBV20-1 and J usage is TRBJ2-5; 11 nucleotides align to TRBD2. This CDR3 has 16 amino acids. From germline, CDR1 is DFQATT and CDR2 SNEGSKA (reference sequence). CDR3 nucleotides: TGCGGTGCTAGAGTAAGAACTAGCGGGAGAGGAGCGACCCAGTACTTC. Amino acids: CGARVRTSGRGATQYF.

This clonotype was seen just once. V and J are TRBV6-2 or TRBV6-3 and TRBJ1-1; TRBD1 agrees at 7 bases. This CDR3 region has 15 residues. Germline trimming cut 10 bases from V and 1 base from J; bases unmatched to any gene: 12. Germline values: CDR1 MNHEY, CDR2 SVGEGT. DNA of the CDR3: TGTGCCACCGCGGGACAGTGTATAAAGAACACTGAAGCTTTCTTT. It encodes CATAGQCIKNTEAFF.

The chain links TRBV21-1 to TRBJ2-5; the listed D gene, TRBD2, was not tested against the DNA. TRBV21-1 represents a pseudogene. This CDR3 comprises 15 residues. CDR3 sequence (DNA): TGTGCCAGCAGCAAGTCCCTCGCGAATGGAGAGACCCAGTACTTC. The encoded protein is CASSKSLANGETQYF.

As DNA, the CDR3 is TGTGCCAGCAGCTTTGGGGACAGGGACGCAGATACGCAGTATTTT. Residues: CASSFGDRDADTQYF. The chain has TRBV11-2 and TRBJ2-3; 9 bases match TRBD1. This CDR3 contains 15 residues. After removal of 3 bases from V and 4 bases from J, the junction contained 5 bases not matched to a gene. Germline-derived CDR1 and CDR2 are SGHAT and FQNNGV.

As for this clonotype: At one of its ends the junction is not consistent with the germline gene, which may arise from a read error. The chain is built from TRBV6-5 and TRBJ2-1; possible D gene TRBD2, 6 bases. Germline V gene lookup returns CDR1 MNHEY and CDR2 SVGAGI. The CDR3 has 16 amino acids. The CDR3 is CASSYSMVAAYNEQIF. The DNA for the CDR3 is TGTGCCAGCAGTTACTCGATGGTAGCGGCTTACAATGAGCAGATCTTT.

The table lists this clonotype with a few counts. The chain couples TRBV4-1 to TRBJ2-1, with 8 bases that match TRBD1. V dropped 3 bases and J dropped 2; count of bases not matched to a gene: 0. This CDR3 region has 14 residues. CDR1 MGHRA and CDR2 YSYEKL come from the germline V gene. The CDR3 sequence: CASSHRGPYNEQFF. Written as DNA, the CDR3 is TGCGCCAGCAGCCACAGGGGGCCCTACAATGAGCAGTTCTTC.

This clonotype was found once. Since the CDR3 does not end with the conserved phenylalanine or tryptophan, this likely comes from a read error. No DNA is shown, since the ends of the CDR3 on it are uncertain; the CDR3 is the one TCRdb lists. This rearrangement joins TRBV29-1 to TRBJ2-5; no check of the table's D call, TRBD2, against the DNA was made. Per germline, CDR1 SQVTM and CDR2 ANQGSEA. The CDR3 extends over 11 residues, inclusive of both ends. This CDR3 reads CSVLTGAEARL.

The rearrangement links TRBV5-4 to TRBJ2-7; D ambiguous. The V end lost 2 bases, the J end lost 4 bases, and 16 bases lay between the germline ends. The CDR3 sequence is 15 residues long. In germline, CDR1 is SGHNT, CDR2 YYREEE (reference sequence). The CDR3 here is CASSLDSRVSYEQYF. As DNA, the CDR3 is TGTGCCAGCAGCTTAGACTCGCGAGTGTCATACGAGCAGTACTTC.

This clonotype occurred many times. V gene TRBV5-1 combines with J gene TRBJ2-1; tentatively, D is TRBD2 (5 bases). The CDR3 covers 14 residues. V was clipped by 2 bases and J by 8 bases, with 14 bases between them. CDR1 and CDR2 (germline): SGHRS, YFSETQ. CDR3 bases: TGCGCCAGCAGCTTCTTGACTAATTCTCATGAGCAGTTCTTC. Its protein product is CASSFLTNSHEQFF.

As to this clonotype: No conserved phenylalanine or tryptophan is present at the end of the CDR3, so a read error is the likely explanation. The CDR3 reads CASNLATGRNERLFL. The CDR3 coding sequence is TGTGCCAGCAACTTAGCAACGGGACGGAATGAAAGACTGTTTCTT. V usage is TRBV11-2 and J usage is TRBJ1-4; D is possibly TRBD1 (5 bases). CDR1 and CDR2 from the germline V gene are SGHAT and FQNNGV. This CDR3 spans 15 amino acids.